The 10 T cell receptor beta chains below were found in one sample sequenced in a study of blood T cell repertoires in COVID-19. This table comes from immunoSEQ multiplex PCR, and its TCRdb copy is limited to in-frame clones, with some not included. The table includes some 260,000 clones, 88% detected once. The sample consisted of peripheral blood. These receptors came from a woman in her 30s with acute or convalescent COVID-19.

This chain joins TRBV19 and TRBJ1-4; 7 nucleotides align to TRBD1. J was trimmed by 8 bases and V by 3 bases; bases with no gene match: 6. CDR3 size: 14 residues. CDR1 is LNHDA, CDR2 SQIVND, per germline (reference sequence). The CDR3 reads CASSMGQNPEKLFF. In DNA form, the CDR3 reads TGTGCCAGTAGTATGGGACAGAACCCCGAAAAACTGTTTTTT.

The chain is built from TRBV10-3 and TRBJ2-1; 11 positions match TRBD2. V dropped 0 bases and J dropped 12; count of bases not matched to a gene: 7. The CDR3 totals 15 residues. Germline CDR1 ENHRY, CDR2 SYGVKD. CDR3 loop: CAISESTSGAQAQFF. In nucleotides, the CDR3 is TGTGCCATCAGTGAGTCGACTAGCGGGGCCCAAGCGCAGTTCTTC.

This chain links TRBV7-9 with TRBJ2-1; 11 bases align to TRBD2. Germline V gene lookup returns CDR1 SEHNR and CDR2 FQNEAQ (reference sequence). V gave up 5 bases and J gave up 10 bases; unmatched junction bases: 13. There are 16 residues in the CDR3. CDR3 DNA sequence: TGTGCCAGCAGCCCCTTAGCGGGAGGGTCAGTCAGAGAGCAGTTCTTC. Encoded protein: CASSPLAGGSVREQFF.

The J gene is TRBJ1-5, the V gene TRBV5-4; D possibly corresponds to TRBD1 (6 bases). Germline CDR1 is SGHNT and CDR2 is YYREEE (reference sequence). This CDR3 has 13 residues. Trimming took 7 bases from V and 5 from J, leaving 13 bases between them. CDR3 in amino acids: CASRTGLDQPQHF. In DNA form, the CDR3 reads TGTGCCAGCCGAACAGGGTTGGATCAGCCCCAGCATTTT.

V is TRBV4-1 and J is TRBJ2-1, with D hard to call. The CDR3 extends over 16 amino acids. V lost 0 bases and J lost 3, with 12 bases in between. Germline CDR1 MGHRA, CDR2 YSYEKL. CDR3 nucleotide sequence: TGCGCCAGCAGCCAAGATGAGTGGTCTGACTACAATGAGCAGTTCTTC. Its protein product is CASSQDEWSDYNEQFF.

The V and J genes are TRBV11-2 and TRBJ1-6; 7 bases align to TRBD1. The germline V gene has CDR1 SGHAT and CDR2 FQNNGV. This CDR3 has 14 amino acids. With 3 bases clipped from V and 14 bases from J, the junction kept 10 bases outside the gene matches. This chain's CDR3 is CASSLGFQGGSLHF. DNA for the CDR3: TGTGCCAGCAGCTTGGGTTTTCAGGGGGGATCCCTCCACTTT.

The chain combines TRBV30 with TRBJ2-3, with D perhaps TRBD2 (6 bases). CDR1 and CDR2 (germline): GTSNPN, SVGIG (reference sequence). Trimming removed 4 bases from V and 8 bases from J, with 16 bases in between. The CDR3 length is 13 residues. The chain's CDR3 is CAWTGDSSATQYF. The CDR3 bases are TGTGCCTGGACGGGAGACTCCTCAGCTACGCAGTATTTT.

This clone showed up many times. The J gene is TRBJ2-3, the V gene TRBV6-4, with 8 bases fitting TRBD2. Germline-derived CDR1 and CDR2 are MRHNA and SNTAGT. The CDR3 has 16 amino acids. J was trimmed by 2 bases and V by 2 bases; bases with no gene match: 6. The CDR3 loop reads CASSDSGSRDTDTQYF. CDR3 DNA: TGTGCCAGCAGTGACAGCGGGAGTAGGGACACAGATACGCAGTATTTT.

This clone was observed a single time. CDR3 in amino acids: CASKQAGVSGELFF. DNA of the CDR3: TGTGCCAGCAAGCAAGCGGGAGTTAGCGGGGAGCTGTTTTTT. The chain has TRBV3-1 (or the pseudogene TRBV3-2) and TRBJ2-2; TRBD2 matches 8 bases. The trim removed 7 bases at V and 7 bases at J, leaving 8 bases unmatched. Germline V gene lookup returns CDR1 LGHDT and CDR2 YNNKEL (reference sequence). The CDR3 sequence is 14 residues long.

The CDR3 DNA sequence: TGTGCCAGCAGCCACGGGACAGGGGAATACAATGAGCAGTTCTTC. Translating gives CASSHGTGEYNEQFF. This rearrangement joins TRBV5-8 to TRBJ2-1; TRBD1 aligns across 10 bases. Germline trimming cut 4 bases from V and 4 bases from J; bases unmatched to any gene: 5. The CDR3 runs 15 residues. Germline values: CDR1 SGHTS, CDR2 YDEGEE.